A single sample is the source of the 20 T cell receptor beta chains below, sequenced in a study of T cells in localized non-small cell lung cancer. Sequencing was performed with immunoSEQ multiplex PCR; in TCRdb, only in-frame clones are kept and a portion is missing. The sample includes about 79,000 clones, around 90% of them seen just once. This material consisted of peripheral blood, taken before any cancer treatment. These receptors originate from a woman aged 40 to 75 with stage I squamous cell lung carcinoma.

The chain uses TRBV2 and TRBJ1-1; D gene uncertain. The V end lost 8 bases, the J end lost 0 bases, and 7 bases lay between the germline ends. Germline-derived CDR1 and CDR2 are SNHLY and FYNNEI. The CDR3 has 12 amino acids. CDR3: CASGWLNTEAFF. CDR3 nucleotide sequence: TGTGCCAGCGGGTGGCTGAACACTGAAGCTTTCTTT.

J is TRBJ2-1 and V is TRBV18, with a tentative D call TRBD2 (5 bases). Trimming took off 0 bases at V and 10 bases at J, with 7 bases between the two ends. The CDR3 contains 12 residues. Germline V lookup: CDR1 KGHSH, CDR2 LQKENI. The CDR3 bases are TGTGCCAGCTCACCACCGAAGCGGGAGCAGTTCTTC. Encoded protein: CASSPPKREQFF.

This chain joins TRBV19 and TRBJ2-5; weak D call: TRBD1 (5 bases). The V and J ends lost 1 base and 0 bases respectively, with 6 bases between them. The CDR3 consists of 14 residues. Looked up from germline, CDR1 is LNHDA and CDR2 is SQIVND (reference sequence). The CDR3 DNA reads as TGTGCCAGTAGTATAGTAGGGGACCAAGAGACCCAGTACTTC. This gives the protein CASSIVGDQETQYF.

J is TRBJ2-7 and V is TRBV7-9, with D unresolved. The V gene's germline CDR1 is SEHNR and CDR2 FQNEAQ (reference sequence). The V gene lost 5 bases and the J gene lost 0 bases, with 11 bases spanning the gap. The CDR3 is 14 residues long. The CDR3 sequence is CASSRARASYEQYF. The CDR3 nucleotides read TGTGCCAGCAGCCGAGCGCGCGCCTCCTACGAGCAGTACTTC.

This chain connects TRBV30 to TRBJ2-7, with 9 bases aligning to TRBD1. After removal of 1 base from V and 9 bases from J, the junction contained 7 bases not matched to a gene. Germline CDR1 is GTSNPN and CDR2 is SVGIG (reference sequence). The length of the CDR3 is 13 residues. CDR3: CAWSAGQGFAQYF. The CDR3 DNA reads TGTGCCTGGAGTGCGGGACAGGGATTCGCGCAGTACTTC. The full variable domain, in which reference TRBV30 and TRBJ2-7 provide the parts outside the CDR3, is SQTIHQWPATLVQPVGSPLSLECTVEGTSNPNLYWYRQAAGRGLQLLFYSVGIGQISSEVPQNLSASRPQDRQFILSSKKLLLSDSGFYLCAWSAGQGFAQYFGPGTRLTVT.

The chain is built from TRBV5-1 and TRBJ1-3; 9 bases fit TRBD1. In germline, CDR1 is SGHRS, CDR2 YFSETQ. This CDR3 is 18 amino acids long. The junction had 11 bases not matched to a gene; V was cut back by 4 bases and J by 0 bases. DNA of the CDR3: TGCGCCAGCAGCCCGGGACAGGGCTTCTCCCCCTCTGGAAACACCATATATTTT. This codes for CASSPGQGFSPSGNTIYF.

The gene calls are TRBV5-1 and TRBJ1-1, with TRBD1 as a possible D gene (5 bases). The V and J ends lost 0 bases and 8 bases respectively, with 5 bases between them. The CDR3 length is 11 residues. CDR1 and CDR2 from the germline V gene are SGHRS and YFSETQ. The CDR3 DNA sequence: TGCGCCAGCAGCTTGGCAGGGGAAGCTTTCTTT. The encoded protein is CASSLAGEAFF.

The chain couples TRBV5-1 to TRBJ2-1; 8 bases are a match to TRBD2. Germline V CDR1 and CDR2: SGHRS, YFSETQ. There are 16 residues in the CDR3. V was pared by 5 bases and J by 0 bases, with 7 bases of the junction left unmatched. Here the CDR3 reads CASRQTSGSSYNEQFF. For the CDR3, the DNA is TGCGCCAGCAGACAAACTAGCGGAAGCTCCTACAATGAGCAGTTCTTC.

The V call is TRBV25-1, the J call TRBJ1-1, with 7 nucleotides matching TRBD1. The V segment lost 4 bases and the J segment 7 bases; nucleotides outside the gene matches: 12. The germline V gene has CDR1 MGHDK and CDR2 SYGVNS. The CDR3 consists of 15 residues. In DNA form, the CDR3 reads TGTGCCAGCAGTGCCCCTAACCGGGACAGCTATGAAGCTTTCTTT. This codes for CASSAPNRDSYEAFF. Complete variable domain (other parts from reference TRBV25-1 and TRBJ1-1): EADIYQTPRYLVIGTGKKITLECSQTMGHDKMYWYQQDPGMELHLIHYSYGVNSTEKGDLSSESTVSRIRTEHFPLTLESARPSHTSQYLCASSAPNRDSYEAFFGQGTRLTVV.

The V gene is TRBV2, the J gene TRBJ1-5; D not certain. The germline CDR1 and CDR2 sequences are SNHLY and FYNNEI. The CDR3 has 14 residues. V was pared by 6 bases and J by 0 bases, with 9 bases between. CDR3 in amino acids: CASSYDNSNQPQHF. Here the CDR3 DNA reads TGTGCCAGCAGCTACGACAATAGCAATCAGCCCCAGCATTTT.

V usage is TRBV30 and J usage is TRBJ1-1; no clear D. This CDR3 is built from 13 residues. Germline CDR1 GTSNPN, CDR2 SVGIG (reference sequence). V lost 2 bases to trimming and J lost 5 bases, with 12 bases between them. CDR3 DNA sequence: TGTGCCTGGAGTCTGGGTAGTCGGACTGAAGCTTTCTTT. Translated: CAWSLGSRTEAFF.

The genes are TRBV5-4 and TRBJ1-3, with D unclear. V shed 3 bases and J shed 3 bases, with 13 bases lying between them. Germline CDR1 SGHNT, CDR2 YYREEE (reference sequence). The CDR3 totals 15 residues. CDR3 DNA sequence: TGTGCCAGCAGCTCCGCTGGTAGGATTGGAAACACCATATATTTT. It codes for CASSSAGRIGNTIYF.

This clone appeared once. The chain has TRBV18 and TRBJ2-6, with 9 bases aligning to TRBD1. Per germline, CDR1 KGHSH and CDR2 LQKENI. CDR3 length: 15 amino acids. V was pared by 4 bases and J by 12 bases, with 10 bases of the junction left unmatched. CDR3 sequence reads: CASSLWDRVDGVLTF. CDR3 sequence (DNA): TGTGCCAGCTCACTCTGGGACAGGGTGGATGGCGTCCTGACTTTC.

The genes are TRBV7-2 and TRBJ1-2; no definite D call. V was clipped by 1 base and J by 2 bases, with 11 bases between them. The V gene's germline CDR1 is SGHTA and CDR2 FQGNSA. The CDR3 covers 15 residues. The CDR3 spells CASSLGGNRNYGYTF. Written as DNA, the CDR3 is TGTGCCAGCAGCTTAGGGGGAAACAGAAACTATGGCTACACCTTC.

Here the CDR3 reads CASSYQTIAKNIQYF. DNA of the CDR3: TGTGCCAGCAGTTACCAGACAATAGCCAAAAACATTCAGTACTTC. The V call is TRBV6-6, the J call TRBJ2-4; D remains ambiguous. The CDR3 has 15 amino acids. From germline, CDR1 is MNHNY and CDR2 SVGAGI (reference sequence). V was clipped by 2 bases and J by 0 bases, with 8 bases between them.

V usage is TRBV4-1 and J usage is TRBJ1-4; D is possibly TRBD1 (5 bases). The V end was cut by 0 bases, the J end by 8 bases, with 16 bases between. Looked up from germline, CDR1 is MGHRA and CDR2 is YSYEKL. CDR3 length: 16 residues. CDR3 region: CASSQEAQDKTEKLFF. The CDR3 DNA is TGCGCCAGCAGCCAAGAGGCCCAGGACAAGACCGAAAAACTGTTTTTT.

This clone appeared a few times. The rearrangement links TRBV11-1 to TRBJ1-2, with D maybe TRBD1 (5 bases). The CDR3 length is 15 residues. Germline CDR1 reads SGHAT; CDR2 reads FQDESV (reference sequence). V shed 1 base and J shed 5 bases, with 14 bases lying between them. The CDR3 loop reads CASSLDPDSLYGYTF. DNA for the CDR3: TGTGCCAGCAGCTTAGATCCCGACAGCTTGTATGGCTACACCTTC.

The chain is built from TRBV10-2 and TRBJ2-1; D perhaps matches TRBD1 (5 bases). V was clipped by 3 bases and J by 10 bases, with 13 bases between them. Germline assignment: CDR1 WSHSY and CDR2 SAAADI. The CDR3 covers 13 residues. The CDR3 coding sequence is TGCGCCAGCAGTGAACAGGCTGCTGGAGAGCAGTTCTTC. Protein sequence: CASSEQAAGEQFF.

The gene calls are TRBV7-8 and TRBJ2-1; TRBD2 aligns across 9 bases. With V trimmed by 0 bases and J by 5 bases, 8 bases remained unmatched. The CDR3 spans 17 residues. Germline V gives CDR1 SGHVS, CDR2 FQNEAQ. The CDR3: CASSLARLAGQHNEQFF. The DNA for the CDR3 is TGTGCCAGCAGCTTAGCGCGGCTAGCGGGGCAACACAATGAGCAGTTCTTC.

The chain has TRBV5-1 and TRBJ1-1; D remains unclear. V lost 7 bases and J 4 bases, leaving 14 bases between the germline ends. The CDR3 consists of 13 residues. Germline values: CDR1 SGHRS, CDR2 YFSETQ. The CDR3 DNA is TGCGCCAGCGGCAATGTAGGGTCCACTGAAGCTTTCTTT. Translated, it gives CASGNVGSTEAFF.